One sample yielded the 32 T cell receptor beta chains listed below, sequenced in a study of blood T cells in healthy people across ages. A second about 7 to 11 cycle PCR used barcoded and J-beta primers. TCRdb re-analysed the 5' RACE reads in MiXCR, keeping a single row per CDR3 protein. This table holds 850,000 to 1,000,000 distinct CDR3 sequences, roughly half found once. Sequenced material: blood. Source of these receptors: a woman aged 55-70 years in good health.

V is TRBV7-2 and J is TRBJ2-5; 8 nucleotides agree with TRBD1. This CDR3 is built from 16 residues. Germline V lookup: CDR1 SGHTA, CDR2 FQGNSA. V was clipped by 3 bases and J by 4 bases; unmatched bases: 10. The CDR3 DNA sequence: TGTGCCAGCAGCTTCATACGGGCAGGGGGCACAGAGACCCAGTACTTC. This encodes CASSFIRAGGTETQYF.

The sample holds a few counts of this clonotype. As DNA, the CDR3 is TGTGCCAGCAACCACTTTACGGCCCCCCGGTCCTCTCGCAATGAGCAGTTCTTC. Translated: CASNHFTAPRSSRNEQFF. The genes are TRBV7-2 and TRBJ2-1; D remains ambiguous. From germline, CDR1 is SGHTA and CDR2 FQGNSA. V gave up 7 bases and J gave up 6 bases, with 28 bases separating them. CDR3 size: 18 residues.

This clonotype has ten or more counts. Possible read error: a much larger clone is one base away. V and J are TRBV7-2 and TRBJ2-4; D unresolved. Germline lookup yields CDR1 SGHTA and CDR2 FQGNSA. The CDR3 sequence is 13 residues long. The V end was cut by 5 bases, the J end by 0 bases, with 5 bases between. The CDR3 sequence is CASSVLAKNIQYF. As DNA, the CDR3 is TGTGCCAGCAGCGTACTAGCCAAAAACATTCAGTACTTC.

This clonotype was found once. This rearrangement joins TRBV6-1 to TRBJ2-7; TRBD1 aligns across 7 bases. The germline V gene has CDR1 MNHNS and CDR2 SASEGT. With 5 bases clipped from V and 2 bases from J, the junction kept 9 bases outside the gene matches. This CDR3 is 15 amino acids long. In DNA form, the CDR3 reads TGTGCCAGCAGTCCGCAACAGGGGCAGGCCTACGAGCAGTACTTC. It yields the protein CASSPQQGQAYEQYF.

This chain joins TRBV20-1 and TRBJ2-3; TRBD2 agrees at 9 bases. The CDR3 loop spans 16 amino acids. Germline CDR1 reads DFQATT; CDR2 reads SNEGSKA (reference sequence). The ends lost 0 bases at V and 4 bases at J; junction bases unmatched: 8. The CDR3 spells CSARDPSSGNPDTQYF. The CDR3 DNA reads as TGCAGTGCTAGAGATCCCTCTAGCGGGAACCCAGATACGCAGTATTTT.

This chain connects TRBV5-5 to TRBJ1-4; D is unresolved. The CDR3 extends over 12 amino acids. V shed 7 bases and J shed 6 bases, with 10 bases lying between them. Germline lookup yields CDR1 SGHKS and CDR2 YYEKEE (reference sequence). Written as DNA, the CDR3 is TGTGCCAGCCCGAAAAGGGATGAAAAACTGTTTTTT. This codes for CASPKRDEKLFF.

As concerns this clonotype: Being one base from a much bigger clone, this may be a read error. This chain uses TRBV6-5 with TRBJ2-1; TRBD2 might be the D (6 bases). In germline, CDR1 is MNHEY, CDR2 SVGAGI. The CDR3 runs to 14 residues. Trimming removed 7 bases from V and 5 bases from J, with 15 bases in between. CDR3 protein: CASTGNSGNNEQFF. The CDR3 coding sequence is TGTGCCAGCACGGGGAATAGCGGTAACAATGAGCAGTTCTTC.

The V and J genes are TRBV20-1 and TRBJ2-7, with TRBD2 matching over 13 bases. V dropped 5 bases and J dropped 7; count of bases not matched to a gene: 17. The length of the CDR3 is 17 residues. CDR1 DFQATT and CDR2 SNEGSKA come from the germline V gene (reference sequence). Here the CDR3 reads CSAETGLAGAHGNEQYF. The CDR3, as DNA: TGCAGTGCTGAAACCGGACTAGCGGGAGCACATGGGAATGAGCAGTACTTC.

There are a few counts of this clonotype. V gene TRBV6-2 or TRBV6-3 combines with J gene TRBJ2-3; D remains unclear. Germline CDR1 and CDR2: MNHEY and SVGEGT. Between the trimmed V and J ends, which lost 0 bases and 2 bases, there was a span of 15 bases. This CDR3 is built from 17 residues. The chain's CDR3 is CASSYSPTAYFTDTQYF. CDR3 DNA sequence: TGTGCCAGCAGTTACTCGCCCACCGCTTATTTCACAGATACGCAGTATTTT.

This clonotype was counted only a few times. The V and J genes are TRBV7-2 and TRBJ2-7, with 8 bases aligning to TRBD1. The CDR3 spans 15 residues. V dropped 3 bases and J dropped 3; count of bases not matched to a gene: 7. CDR1 is SGHTA, CDR2 FQGNSA, per germline. CDR3 sequence reads: CASSFSTGTGYEQYF. The CDR3 bases are TGTGCCAGCAGCTTTAGTACCGGGACAGGCTACGAGCAGTACTTC.

This clonotype was seen once. The chain uses TRBV29-1 and TRBJ2-3, with 9 bases aligning to TRBD2. CDR3 size: 16 residues. J lost 0 bases, V lost 3 bases, and 7 bases had no gene match. Per germline, CDR1 SQVTM and CDR2 ANQGSEA. As DNA, the CDR3 is TGCAGCGTTGACCCGACAGGACTAGCGAGCACAGATACGCAGTATTTT. It codes for CSVDPTGLASTDTQYF.

This clonotype was found once. The gene calls are TRBV4-1 and TRBJ2-1, with 8 nucleotides matching TRBD1. This CDR3 is 16 amino acids long. The junction had 8 bases not matched to a gene; V was cut back by 3 bases and J by 4 bases. Germline V gene lookup returns CDR1 MGHRA and CDR2 YSYEKL. CDR3 coding DNA: TGCGCCAGCAGCCATCCGGGGACAGGATCTTACAATGAGCAGTTCTTC. Translation gives CASSHPGTGSYNEQFF.

The V gene is TRBV27, the J gene TRBJ1-1; D is undetermined. V dropped 8 bases and J dropped 1 base, with 17 bases sitting between them. This CDR3 contains 15 residues. The germline gives CDR1 MNHEY, CDR2 SMNVEV (reference sequence). DNA of the CDR3: TGTGCCAGCGTGAGAACGGGGTGGGGGAACACTGAAGCTTTCTTT. It codes for CASVRTGWGNTEAFF.

This chain joins TRBV5-1 and TRBJ2-2; D is perhaps TRBD1 or TRBD2 (5 bases each). CDR1 and CDR2 from the germline V gene are SGHRS and YFSETQ. The CDR3 is 14 residues long. The ends were cut back, 2 bases at V and 7 bases at J, with 12 bases in the middle. CDR3 bases: TGCGCCAGCAGCTTCGGGGCCTGGGTCGGGGAGCTGTTTTTT. This gives the protein CASSFGAWVGELFF.

About this clonotype: One end of the junction is discordant with germline, which a read error may explain. The chain has TRBV3-1 and TRBJ1-2; tentative D call: TRBD1 (5 bases). The CDR3 consists of 15 residues. Germline CDR1 reads LGHDT; CDR2 reads YNNKEL (reference sequence). The CDR3 here is CASSQSGQGAYGHTF. CDR3 nucleotide sequence: TGTGCCAGCAGCCAATCCGGGCAGGGTGCCTATGGCCACACCTTC.

The V call is TRBV30, the J call TRBJ1-6; D not resolved. CDR1 and CDR2 (germline): GTSNPN, SVGIG (reference sequence). V was clipped by 2 bases and J by 10 bases, with 15 bases between them. This CDR3 is built from 14 residues. In DNA, the CDR3 is TGTGCCTGGAGTCACGGTCTATCGGGGTCACCCCTCCACTTT. Translation: CAWSHGLSGSPLHF.

This chain joins TRBV7-9 and TRBJ1-2; 7 nucleotides match TRBD1. After removal of 5 bases from V and 3 bases from J, the junction contained 12 bases not matched to a gene. Germline V gives CDR1 SEHNR, CDR2 FQNEAQ (reference sequence). The CDR3 consists of 16 residues. CDR3 nucleotide sequence: TGTGCCAGCAGCCCCACAGGGGACCTTTTTGACTATGGCTACACCTTC. Protein: CASSPTGDLFDYGYTF. The full variable domain, in which reference TRBV7-9 and TRBJ1-2 provide the parts outside the CDR3, is DTGVSQNPRHKITKRGQNVTFRCDPISEHNRLYWYRQTLGQGPEFLTYFQNEAQLEKSRLLSDRFSAERPKGSFSTLEIQRTEQGDSAMYLCASSPTGDLFDYGYTFGSGTRLTVV.

The DNA of the CDR3 is TGCAGTGCAGAAGTAGGACTAGCGGGTTTTGATACGCAGTATTTT. This codes for CSAEVGLAGFDTQYF. V usage is TRBV20-1 and J usage is TRBJ2-3; 11 bases are shared with TRBD2. V trimming: 6 bases; J trimming: 6 bases; junction bases outside the gene matches: 11. Germline V lookup: CDR1 DFQATT, CDR2 SNEGSKA (reference sequence). The length of the CDR3 is 15 residues.

The rearrangement joins TRBV12-3 or TRBV12-4 to TRBJ2-2; D not certain. The V and J ends lost 2 bases and 0 bases respectively, with 7 bases between them. This CDR3 comprises 15 residues. CDR3 region: CASSLFPPNTGELFF. CDR3 DNA sequence: TGTGCCAGCAGTTTATTCCCCCCGAACACCGGGGAGCTGTTTTTT.

This clonotype has a single count. V gene TRBV20-1 combines with J gene TRBJ2-5; the match to TRBD2 covers 7 bases. Trimming at V came to 3 bases and at J to 11 bases, leaving 12 bases not matched to a gene. CDR3 length: 13 residues. CDR1 and CDR2 from the germline V gene are DFQATT and SNEGSKA (reference sequence). CDR3 nucleotides: TGCAGTGCTAGGACTAGCAAGTACAATGAGCAGTACTTC. Protein: CSARTSKYNEQYF.

The chain uses TRBV11-2 and TRBJ2-1; D gene unclear. This CDR3 is built from 13 residues. CDR1 and CDR2 from the germline V gene are SGHAT and FQNNGV. V lost 4 bases and J lost 2, with 6 bases in between. As DNA, the CDR3 is TGTGCCAGCAGCTCTTCTACCTACAATGAGCAGTTCTTC. As protein: CASSSSTYNEQFF.

This chain joins TRBV4-1 and TRBJ1-6; D is possibly TRBD1 (5 bases). Trimming left V 3 bases short and J 15 bases short, with 27 bases between. This CDR3 comprises 17 residues. The germline V gene encodes CDR1 MGHRA and CDR2 YSYEKL. The CDR3 DNA reads as TGCGCCAGCAGCCAGTATCCCCCAGGGCAGGGACCCTCGGGCCTCCACTTT. It encodes CASSQYPPGQGPSGLHF.

The chain has TRBV6-6 and TRBJ2-5, with a tentative D call TRBD2 (6 bases). The germline CDR1 and CDR2 sequences are MNHNY and SVGAGI (reference sequence). V lost 5 bases and J lost 1, with 11 bases in between. The CDR3 covers 14 residues. The CDR3 loop is CASSHGRFQETQYF. For the CDR3, the DNA is TGTGCCAGCAGTCACGGGAGATTCCAAGAGACCCAGTACTTC.

V gene TRBV11-1 combines with J gene TRBJ2-4; no clear D gene. With 4 bases removed from V and 1 base from J, the gap between germline ends came to 11 bases. This CDR3 has 15 residues. CDR1 is SGHAT, CDR2 FQDESV, per germline (reference sequence). In DNA form, the CDR3 reads TGTGCCAGCAGCTCCCGGGTGATGGCCAAAAACATTCAGTACTTC. Protein: CASSSRVMAKNIQYF.

The chain recombines TRBV5-5 with TRBJ2-3; D is uncertain. The V end was cut by 3 bases, the J end by 4 bases, with 9 bases between. This CDR3 has 13 residues. Per germline, CDR1 SGHKS and CDR2 YYEKEE (reference sequence). CDR3 DNA sequence: TGTGCCAGCAGCTCCCCTACCGCAGATACGCAGTATTTT. Translated: CASSSPTADTQYF.

The CDR3 DNA follows: TGTGCCAGCAGTAGATGGGAGCAGTTCTTC. This gives the protein CASSRWEQFF. The chain combines TRBV28 with TRBJ2-1; D is undetermined. This CDR3 has 10 amino acids. Trimming pared 5 bases from V and 10 bases from J, leaving 6 bases between. In germline, CDR1 is MDHEN, CDR2 SYDVKM.

This clonotype was seen many times. This sequence joins TRBV29-1 and TRBJ2-7; TRBD2 matches 8 bases. This CDR3 is built from 16 residues. V was pared by 0 bases and J by 3 bases, with 10 bases of the junction left unmatched. Germline values: CDR1 SQVTM, CDR2 ANQGSEA. The CDR3 nucleotides are TGCAGCGTTGAAGATTGGGCCACTAGCGGAAACTACGAGCAGTACTTC. Its translation is CSVEDWATSGNYEQYF.

This clonotype was detected only a few times. The gene calls are TRBV7-2 and TRBJ2-7; unclear D gene. The germline V gene encodes CDR1 SGHTA and CDR2 FQGNSA. The CDR3 consists of 14 residues. V was shortened by 7 bases and J by 2 bases, with 15 bases between the two germline ends. CDR3 in DNA: TGTGCCAGCAAAAAAACACGGGTCACCTACGAGCAGTACTTC. Its protein product is CASKKTRVTYEQYF.

The chain uses TRBV5-1 and TRBJ2-5, with 9 bases matching TRBD1. This CDR3 comprises 15 residues. Germline CDR1 reads SGHRS; CDR2 reads YFSETQ. J gave up 10 bases and V 0 bases, and 10 bases lay outside the gene matches. CDR3 residues: CASSLETGGNLIQYF. The CDR3 bases are TGCGCCAGCAGCTTGGAGACAGGGGGGAACCTGATCCAGTACTTC.

This rearrangement joins TRBV28 to TRBJ2-5; unclear D gene. Germline CDR1 MDHEN, CDR2 SYDVKM. Trimming removed 6 bases from V and 7 bases from J, with 12 bases in between. The CDR3 has 12 amino acids. The CDR3 sequence: CASRTQRATQYF. The CDR3 DNA is TGTGCCAGCAGGACTCAAAGGGCGACCCAGTACTTC.

The V gene is TRBV20-1, the J gene TRBJ1-1; TRBD1 aligns across 8 bases. The J segment lost 1 base and the V segment lost 6 bases, leaving 4 bases of the junction unmatched. The CDR3 consists of 13 residues. From germline, CDR1 is DFQATT and CDR2 SNEGSKA (reference sequence). This CDR3 reads CSAEDRGNTEAFF. DNA for the CDR3: TGCAGTGCCGAAGACAGGGGGAACACTGAAGCTTTCTTT.

The sample holds many counts of this clonotype. This chain links TRBV7-2 with TRBJ2-7, with a weak D call TRBD1 (5 bases). Germline V gene data show CDR1 as SGHTA and CDR2 as FQGNSA. V was clipped by 5 bases and J by 6 bases, with 20 bases between them. CDR3 length equals 15 residues. The CDR3 is CASSPTAAQGSEQYF. The CDR3 DNA reads TGTGCCAGCAGCCCCACCGCGGCCCAGGGCTCCGAGCAGTACTTC.